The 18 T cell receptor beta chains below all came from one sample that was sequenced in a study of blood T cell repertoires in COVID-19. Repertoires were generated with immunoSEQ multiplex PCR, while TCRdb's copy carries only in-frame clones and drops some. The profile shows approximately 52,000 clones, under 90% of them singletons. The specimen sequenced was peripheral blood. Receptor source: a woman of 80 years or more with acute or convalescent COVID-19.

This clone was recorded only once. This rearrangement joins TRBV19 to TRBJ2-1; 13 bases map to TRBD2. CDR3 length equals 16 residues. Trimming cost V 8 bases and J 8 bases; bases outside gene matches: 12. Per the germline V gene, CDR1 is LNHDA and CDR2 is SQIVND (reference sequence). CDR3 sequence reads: CASSFFRTSGGYEQFF. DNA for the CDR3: TGTGCCAGTTCGTTCTTTCGGACTAGCGGGGGTTATGAGCAGTTCTTC.

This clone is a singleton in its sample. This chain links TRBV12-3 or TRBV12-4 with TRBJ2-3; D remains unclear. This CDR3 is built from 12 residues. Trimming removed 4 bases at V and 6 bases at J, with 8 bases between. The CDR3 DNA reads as TGTGCCAGCAGTTCGTACTTGGATACGCAGTATTTT. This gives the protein CASSSYLDTQYF.

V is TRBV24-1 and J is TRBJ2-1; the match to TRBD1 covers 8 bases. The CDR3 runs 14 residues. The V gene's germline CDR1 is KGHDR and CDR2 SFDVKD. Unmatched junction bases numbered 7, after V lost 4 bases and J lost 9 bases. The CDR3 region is CATSEGQGRTEQFF. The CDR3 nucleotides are TGTGCCACCAGTGAAGGACAGGGCAGGACTGAGCAGTTCTTC.

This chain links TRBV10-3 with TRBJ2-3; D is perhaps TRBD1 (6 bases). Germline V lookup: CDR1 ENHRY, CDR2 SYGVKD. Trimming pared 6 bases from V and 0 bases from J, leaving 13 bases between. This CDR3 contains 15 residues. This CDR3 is CAIRTGTTSTDTQYF. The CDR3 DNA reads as TGTGCCATCAGAACAGGGACAACGAGCACAGATACGCAGTATTTT.

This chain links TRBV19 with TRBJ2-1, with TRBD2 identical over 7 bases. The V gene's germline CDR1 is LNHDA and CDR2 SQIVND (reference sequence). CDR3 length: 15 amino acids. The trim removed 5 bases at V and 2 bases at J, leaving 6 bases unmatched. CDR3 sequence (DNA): TGTGCCAGTAGTTACCTAGCGGAGCCCTACAATGAGCAGTTCTTC. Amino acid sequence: CASSYLAEPYNEQFF.

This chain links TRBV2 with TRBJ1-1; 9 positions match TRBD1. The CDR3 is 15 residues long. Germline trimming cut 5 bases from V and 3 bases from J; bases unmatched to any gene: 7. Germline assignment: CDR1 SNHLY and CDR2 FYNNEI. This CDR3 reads CASSPQGASYTEAFF. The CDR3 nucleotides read TGTGCCAGCAGTCCACAGGGGGCGAGTTACACTGAAGCTTTCTTT.

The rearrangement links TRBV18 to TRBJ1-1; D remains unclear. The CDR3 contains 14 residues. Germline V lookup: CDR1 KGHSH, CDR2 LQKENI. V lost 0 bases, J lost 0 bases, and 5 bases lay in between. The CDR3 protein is CASSPPSVNTEAFF. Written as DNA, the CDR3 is TGTGCCAGCTCACCACCATCCGTGAACACTGAAGCTTTCTTT.

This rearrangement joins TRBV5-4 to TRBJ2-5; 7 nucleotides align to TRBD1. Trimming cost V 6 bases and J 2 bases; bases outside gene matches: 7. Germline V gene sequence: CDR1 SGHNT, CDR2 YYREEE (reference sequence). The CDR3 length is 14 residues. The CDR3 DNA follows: TGTGCCAGCAATAGAGACAGGGCGCAAGAGACCCAGTACTTC. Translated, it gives CASNRDRAQETQYF.

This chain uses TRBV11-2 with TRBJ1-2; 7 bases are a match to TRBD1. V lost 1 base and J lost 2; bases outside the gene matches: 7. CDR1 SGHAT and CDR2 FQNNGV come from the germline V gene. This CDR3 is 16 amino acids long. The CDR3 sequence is CASSLAGDSPNYGYTF. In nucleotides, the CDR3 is TGTGCCAGCAGCTTAGCTGGGGACAGTCCGAACTATGGCTACACCTTC. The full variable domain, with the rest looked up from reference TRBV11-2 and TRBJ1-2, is EAGVAQSPRYKIIEKRQSVAFWCNPISGHATLYWYQQILGQGPKLLIQFQNNGVVDDSQLPKDRFSAERLKGVDSTLKIQPAKLEDSAVYLCASSLAGDSPNYGYTFGSGTRLTVV.

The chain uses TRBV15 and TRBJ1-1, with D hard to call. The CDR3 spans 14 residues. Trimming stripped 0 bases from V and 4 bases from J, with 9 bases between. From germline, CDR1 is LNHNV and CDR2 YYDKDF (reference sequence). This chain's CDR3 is CATSRDLAGTEAFF. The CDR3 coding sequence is TGTGCCACCAGCAGAGATCTGGCGGGCACTGAAGCTTTCTTT.

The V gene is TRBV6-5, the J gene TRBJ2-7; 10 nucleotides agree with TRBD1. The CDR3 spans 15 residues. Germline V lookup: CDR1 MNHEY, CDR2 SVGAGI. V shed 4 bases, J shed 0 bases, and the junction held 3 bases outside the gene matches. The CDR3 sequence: CASSFRDRGSYEQYF. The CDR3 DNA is TGTGCCAGCAGTTTCCGGGACAGGGGCTCCTACGAGCAGTACTTC.

CDR3: CASSSVGARGTF. In DNA form, the CDR3 reads TGTGCCAGTAGTAGTGTTGGGGCCAGGGGCACCTTC. This chain connects TRBV19 to TRBJ1-2; D may be TRBD1 (6 bases). The germline V and J ends were trimmed by 4 bases and 13 bases, with 16 bases remaining between them. The CDR3 consists of 12 residues. Germline V gene sequence: CDR1 LNHDA, CDR2 SQIVND (reference sequence).

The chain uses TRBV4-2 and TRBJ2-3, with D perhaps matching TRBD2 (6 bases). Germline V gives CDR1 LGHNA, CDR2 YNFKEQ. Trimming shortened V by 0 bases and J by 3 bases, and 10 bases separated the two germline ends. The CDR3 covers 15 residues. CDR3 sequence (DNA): TGTGCCAGCAGCCAAGAGGACGGGGGAACAGATACGCAGTATTTT. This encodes CASSQEDGGTDTQYF.

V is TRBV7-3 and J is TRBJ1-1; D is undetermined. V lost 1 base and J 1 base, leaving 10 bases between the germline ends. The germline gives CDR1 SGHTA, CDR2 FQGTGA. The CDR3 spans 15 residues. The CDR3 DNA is TGTGCCAGCAGCTTAATTGGTTTGGCGAACACTGAAGCTTTCTTT. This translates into CASSLIGLANTEAFF.

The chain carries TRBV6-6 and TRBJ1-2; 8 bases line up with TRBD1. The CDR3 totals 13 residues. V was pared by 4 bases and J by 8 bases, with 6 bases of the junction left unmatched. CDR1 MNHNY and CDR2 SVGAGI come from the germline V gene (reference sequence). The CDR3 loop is CASSSQGAGGYTF. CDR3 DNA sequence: TGTGCCAGCAGTTCCCAGGGGGCTGGGGGCTACACCTTC.

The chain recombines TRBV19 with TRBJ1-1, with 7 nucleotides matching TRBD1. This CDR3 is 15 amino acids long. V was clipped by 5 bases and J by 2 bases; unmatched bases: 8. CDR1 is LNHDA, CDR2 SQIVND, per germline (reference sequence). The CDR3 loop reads CASSLLDRPNTEAFF. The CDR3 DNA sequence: TGTGCCAGTAGTTTACTGGACAGGCCAAACACTGAAGCTTTCTTT.

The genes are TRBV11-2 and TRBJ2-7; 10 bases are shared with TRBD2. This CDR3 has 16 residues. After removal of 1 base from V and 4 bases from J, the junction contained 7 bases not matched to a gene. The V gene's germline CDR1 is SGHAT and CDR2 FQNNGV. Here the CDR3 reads CASSLVASGGGYEQYF. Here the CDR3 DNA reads TGTGCCAGCAGCTTAGTCGCTAGCGGGGGTGGTTACGAGCAGTACTTC.

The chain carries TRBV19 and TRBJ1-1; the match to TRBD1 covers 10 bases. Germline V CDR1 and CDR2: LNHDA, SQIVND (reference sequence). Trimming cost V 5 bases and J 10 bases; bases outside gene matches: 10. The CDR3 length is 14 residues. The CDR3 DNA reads TGTGCCAGTAGTGCCCGGGACAGGGGCAATTTAGCTTTCTTT. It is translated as CASSARDRGNLAFF.